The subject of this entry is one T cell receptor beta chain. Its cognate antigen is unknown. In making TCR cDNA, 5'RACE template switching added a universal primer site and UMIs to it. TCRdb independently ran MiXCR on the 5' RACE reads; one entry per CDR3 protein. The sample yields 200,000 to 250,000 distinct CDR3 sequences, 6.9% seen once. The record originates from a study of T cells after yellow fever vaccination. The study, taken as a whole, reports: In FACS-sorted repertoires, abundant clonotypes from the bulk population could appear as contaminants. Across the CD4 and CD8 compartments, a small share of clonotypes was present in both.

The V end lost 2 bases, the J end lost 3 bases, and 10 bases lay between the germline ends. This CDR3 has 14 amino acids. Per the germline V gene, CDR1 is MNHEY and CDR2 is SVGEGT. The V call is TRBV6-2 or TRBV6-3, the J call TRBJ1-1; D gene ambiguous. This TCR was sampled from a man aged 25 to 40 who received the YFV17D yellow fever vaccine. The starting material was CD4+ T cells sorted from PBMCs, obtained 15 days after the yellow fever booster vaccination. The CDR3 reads CASSYENPYTEAFF. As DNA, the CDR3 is TGTGCCAGCAGTTACGAGAACCCGTACACTGAAGCTTTCTTT.